These 11 T cell receptor beta chains were all obtained from the same sample, sequenced in a study of technical replicates of blood from four donors. Repertoires were generated with immunoSEQ multiplex PCR, while TCRdb's copy carries only in-frame clones and drops some. The sample records tens of thousands of clones, about 96% being singletons. Material for sequencing was T cells isolated from PBMCs. These receptors all stem from a human donor in good health.

The chain recombines TRBV7-3 with TRBJ2-2; weak D call: TRBD1 (5 bases). Germline CDR1 SGHTA, CDR2 FQGTGA. The V end was cut by 8 bases, the J end by 7 bases, with 23 bases between. This CDR3 has 16 amino acids. The CDR3 DNA is TGTGCCAGCGCCCTCTCAGGGTTCCTGTCAGGCGGGGAGCTGTTTTTT. Translation: CASALSGFLSGGELFF.

The CDR3 DNA sequence: TGCAGCGATAATAGGGGGTTCCCCACTGAAGCTTTCTTT. The encoded protein is CSDNRGFPTEAFF. V usage is TRBV29-1 and J usage is TRBJ1-1; tentative D call: TRBD1 (6 bases). V dropped 7 bases and J dropped 4 bases, with 16 bases sitting between them. Germline V CDR1 and CDR2: SQVTM, ANQGSEA. The CDR3 has 13 residues.

The chain couples TRBV6-5 to TRBJ1-6; 8 nucleotides match TRBD1. The junction had 3 bases not matched to a gene; V was cut back by 6 bases and J by 2 bases. Germline V gene data show CDR1 as MNHEY and CDR2 as SVGAGI. The CDR3 runs 15 residues. As DNA, the CDR3 is TGTGCCAGCAGCCGGACAGGGCCCTATAATTCACCCCTCCACTTT. Amino acid sequence: CASSRTGPYNSPLHF.

The chain links TRBV4-1 to TRBJ1-2, with D perhaps TRBD1 (6 bases). Between the trimmed V and J ends, which lost 2 bases and 1 base, there was a span of 11 bases. Germline lookup yields CDR1 MGHRA and CDR2 YSYEKL. The CDR3 spans 15 residues. CDR3 in DNA: TGCGCCAGCAGCCAATCCGGGACACATAACTATGGCTACACCTTC. It is translated as CASSQSGTHNYGYTF.

The V gene is TRBV5-4, the J gene TRBJ2-7, with D perhaps TRBD2 (6 bases). Germline lookup yields CDR1 SGHNT and CDR2 YYREEE (reference sequence). Trimming took 0 bases from V and 4 from J, leaving 11 bases between them. CDR3 length: 14 residues. The CDR3 reads CASSLGGTHYEQYF. In nucleotides, the CDR3 is TGTGCCAGCAGCTTGGGAGGGACTCATTACGAGCAGTACTTC.

This clone appeared a single time. J is TRBJ2-7 and V is TRBV7-3; the match to TRBD1 covers 7 bases. Germline V gene data show CDR1 as SGHTA and CDR2 as FQGTGA. This CDR3 region has 15 residues. V shed 6 bases, J shed 2 bases, and the junction held 10 bases outside the gene matches. The CDR3 DNA reads as TGTGCCAGCAGTCCCGGGACAGTCGTTGCCTACGAGCAGTACTTC. Protein product: CASSPGTVVAYEQYF.

V gene TRBV5-1 combines with J gene TRBJ1-2; D not resolved. Germline CDR1 SGHRS, CDR2 YFSETQ. This CDR3 is 13 amino acids long. The germline V and J ends were trimmed by 0 bases and 1 base, with 4 bases remaining between them. DNA for the CDR3: TGCGCCAGCAGCTTGGCCAGTAACTATGGCTACACCTTC. Protein product: CASSLASNYGYTF. Using reference TRBV5-1 and TRBJ1-2 for the parts outside the CDR3, the full variable domain is KAGVTQTPRYLIKTRGQQVTLSCSPISGHRSVSWYQQTPGQGLQFLFEYFSETQRNKGNFPGRFSGRQFSNSRSEMNVSTLELGDSALYLCASSLASNYGYTFGSGTRLTVV.

The V call is TRBV6-4, the J call TRBJ2-1; weak D call: TRBD2 (5 bases). With 6 bases removed from V and 0 bases from J, the gap between germline ends came to 12 bases. The germline gives CDR1 MRHNA, CDR2 SNTAGT. The CDR3 has 15 amino acids. CDR3 nucleotides: TGTGCCAGCAGCCGTCTGAGGGACTCCTACAATGAGCAGTTCTTC. Its translation: CASSRLRDSYNEQFF.

The rearrangement links TRBV9 to TRBJ2-7, with D perhaps matching TRBD2 (6 bases). Trimming pared 0 bases from V and 5 bases from J, leaving 9 bases between. Germline loops: CDR1 SGDLS, CDR2 YYNGEE. The CDR3 is made up of 13 amino acids. CDR3 sequence: CASSVGWRDEQYF. In DNA form, the CDR3 reads TGTGCCAGCAGCGTAGGTTGGAGGGACGAGCAGTACTTC.

This clone was seen only once. The CDR3 DNA is TGTGCCAGCAGCTTAGGCGGGGTGTCCACAGATACGCAGTATTTT. As protein: CASSLGGVSTDTQYF. This chain links TRBV7-2 with TRBJ2-3; the D gene is possibly TRBD2 (6 bases). This CDR3 region has 15 residues. The germline gives CDR1 SGHTA, CDR2 FQGNSA. Between the trimmed V and J ends, which lost 1 base and 2 bases, there was a span of 10 bases.

The genes are TRBV9 and TRBJ2-7; D is possibly TRBD2 (6 bases). V lost 4 bases and J 2 bases, leaving 13 bases between the germline ends. Per germline, CDR1 SGDLS and CDR2 YYNGEE. The CDR3 covers 14 residues. The CDR3 DNA sequence: TGTGCCAGCAGCACTTCCGGGACTGCCTACGAGCAGTACTTC. Amino acid sequence: CASSTSGTAYEQYF.